This TCR beta chain was sequenced for a study of blood T cell repertoires in COVID-19. Turning to the study itself: The United States, Italy and Spain provided the acute and convalescent COVID-19 samples. T cells, B-cell-depleted T cells, or PBMCs provided the cDNA or gDNA that served as material.

The CDR3 covers 11 residues. Germline-derived CDR1 and CDR2 are SEHNR and FQNEAQ (reference sequence). The participants were between 18 and 89 years old and came from roughly 24 US areas. For this clone: An end of the junction does not agree with germline; a read error may underlie this.

TCRdb's table, derived via immunoSEQ multiplex PCR, lists solely in-frame clones and lacks some. The sample consists of about 270,000 clones, approximately 90% of them appearing once. The chain recombines TRBV7-9 with TRBJ2-4; D is possibly TRBD1 (7 bases). Sequenced sample: PBMCs or T cells enriched from blood (not recorded which). The TCR was taken from a woman between 50 and 59 years old who had recovered from COVID-19. The DNA of the CDR3 is TGTGCCAGCAGCGGCGGGGACAGACGGCACTTC. It specifies CASSGGDRRHF.